The 8 T cell receptor beta chains given below trace back to one sample, sequenced in a study of early T cells in non-severe SARS-CoV-2 infection. TCRdb reprocessed the 5' RACE reads with MiXCR, giving one entry per CDR3 protein. The sample carries about 50,000 distinct CDR3 sequences, roughly 8.2% recorded once. Sequencing input: whole blood. The receptors derive from an adult who was a healthcare worker with PCR-confirmed SARS-CoV-2 infection or an uninfected control (not recorded which).

This clonotype was seen many times. This chain joins TRBV20-1 and TRBJ2-1, with TRBD2 matching 16 bases. After removal of 3 bases from V and 9 bases from J, the junction contained 8 bases not matched to a gene. This CDR3 is built from 16 residues. CDR1 is DFQATT, CDR2 SNEGSKA, per germline (reference sequence). CDR3 nucleotide sequence: TGCAGTGCTAGGCCGGGACTAGCGGGGGGGACCTCTGAGCAGTTCTTC. Encoded protein: CSARPGLAGGTSEQFF.

On this clonotype itself: Since a much larger clone is just one base distant, this may be a read error. CDR3 coding DNA: TGTGCCAGCAGCCTTCCGGGACAGAGCTACAATAAGCAGTTCTTC. As protein: CASSLPGQSYNKQFF. The chain links TRBV7-2 to TRBJ2-1; 7 bases align to TRBD1. Germline V gives CDR1 SGHTA, CDR2 FQGNSA. CDR3 length equals 15 residues.

This clonotype was counted many times. The chain carries TRBV12-3 or TRBV12-4 and TRBJ1-1, with 9 bases matching TRBD1. CDR3 length equals 14 residues. V was pared by 4 bases and J by 11 bases, with 11 bases of the junction left unmatched. CDR3 nucleotide sequence: TGTGCCAGCAGTTCCCGGGACAGGGCTGGAGTGGCTTTCTTT. As protein: CASSSRDRAGVAFF.

This clonotype was recorded a few times. The gene calls are TRBV11-2 and TRBJ2-7; TRBD2 agrees at 10 bases. The trim removed 8 bases at V and 3 bases at J, leaving 7 bases unmatched. CDR3 length: 14 residues. Germline V gives CDR1 SGHAT, CDR2 FQNNGV. In DNA, the CDR3 is TGTGCCAGCCTAGAGGGGACTAGCGTCTACGAGCAGTACTTC. It yields the protein CASLEGTSVYEQYF.

This clonotype was seen at least ten times. The rearrangement uses TRBV7-3 and TRBJ2-2; TRBD1 aligns across 10 bases. CDR1 and CDR2 from the germline V gene are SGHTA and FQGTGA. V gave up 1 base and J gave up 6 bases; unmatched junction bases: 5. The CDR3 consists of 16 residues. The CDR3 region is CASSLMGQGSPGELFF. In nucleotides, the CDR3 is TGTGCCAGCAGCTTAATGGGACAGGGGAGTCCCGGGGAGCTGTTTTTT.

The V call is TRBV13, the J call TRBJ2-7; the match to TRBD1 covers 7 bases. V gave up 4 bases and J gave up 0 bases; unmatched junction bases: 6. CDR3 length: 15 amino acids. The germline gives CDR1 PRHDT, CDR2 FYEKMQ (reference sequence). CDR3 residues: CASSSGTALSYEQYF. The CDR3 DNA reads as TGTGCCAGCAGCTCGGGGACAGCCCTCTCCTACGAGCAGTACTTC.

The rearrangement links TRBV11-2 to TRBJ1-1; 8 bases line up with TRBD1. After removal of 2 bases from V and 4 bases from J, the junction contained 0 bases not matched to a gene. The CDR3 spans 13 residues. Germline V gene lookup returns CDR1 SGHAT and CDR2 FQNNGV. CDR3 nucleotide sequence: TGTGCCAGCAGCTTACAGGGGGCCACTGAAGCTTTCTTT. Encoded protein: CASSLQGATEAFF.

This clonotype has just a few counts. The rearrangement joins TRBV4-1 to TRBJ2-7; 10 nucleotides agree with TRBD1. Germline assignment: CDR1 MGHRA and CDR2 YSYEKL. The CDR3 totals 16 residues. With 1 base clipped from V and 2 bases from J, the junction kept 5 bases outside the gene matches. The CDR3 sequence is CASSQVQGQGAYEQYF. The CDR3 DNA reads TGCGCCAGCAGCCAAGTCCAAGGACAGGGGGCCTACGAGCAGTACTTC.